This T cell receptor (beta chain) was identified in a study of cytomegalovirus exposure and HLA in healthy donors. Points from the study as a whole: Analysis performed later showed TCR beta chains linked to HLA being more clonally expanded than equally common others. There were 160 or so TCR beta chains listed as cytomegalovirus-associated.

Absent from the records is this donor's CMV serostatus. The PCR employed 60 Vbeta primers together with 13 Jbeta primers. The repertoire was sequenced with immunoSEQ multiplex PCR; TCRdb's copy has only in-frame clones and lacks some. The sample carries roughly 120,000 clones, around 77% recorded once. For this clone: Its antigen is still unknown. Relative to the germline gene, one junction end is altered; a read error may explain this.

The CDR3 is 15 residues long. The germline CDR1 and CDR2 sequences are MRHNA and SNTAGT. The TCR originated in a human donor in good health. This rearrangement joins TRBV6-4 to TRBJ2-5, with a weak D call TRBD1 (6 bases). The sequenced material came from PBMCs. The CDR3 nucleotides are TGTGCCAGCAGTTACTCTGGGACAAGGAGAGAGACCCAGTACTTC. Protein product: CASSYSGTRRETQYF.